These T cell receptor beta chains were read from a single sample in a study of cytomegalovirus exposure and HLA in healthy donors. Sequencing was performed with immunoSEQ multiplex PCR; in TCRdb, only in-frame clones are kept and a portion is missing. Seen here are some 130,000 clones, about 66% observed once, and the top ten hold 1.6%. Material: PBMCs. Receptors were obtained from a human donor in good health. Each CDR3 is given with its conserved first and last residue. The D gene is left open where the match is weak. Clone size is shown for a subset of rows, as once, few, many or a class of expanded clone.

>TRBV5-1|.|TRBJ2-7|few
TGCGCCAGCAGCTTGCATCTGGGCCCAGAGCAGTACTTC
CASSLHLGPEQYF
>TRBV6-1|TRBD2|TRBJ2-1|.
TGTGCCAGCAGTGCGAGCGGGAGTAATGAGCAGTTCTTC
CASSASGSNEQFF
>TRBV11-1|.|TRBJ2-2|.
TGTGCCAGCAGCTTACAGGCCAACACCGGGGAGCTGTTTTTT
CASSLQANTGELFF
>TRBV11-3|.|TRBJ2-1|.
TGTGCCAGCAGCTTAGACCCAGGGGTGTCCTACAATGAGCAGTTCTTC
CASSLDPGVSYNEQFF
>TRBV5-1|TRBD1|TRBJ2-7|.
TGCGCCAGCAGCCCAGGGACAGGGGGCAAAGACGAGCAGTACTTC
CASSPGTGGKDEQYF
>TRBV19|TRBD1|TRBJ2-5|.
TGTGCCAGTAGTCCGGGACAGTTAGAGACCCAGTACTTC
CASSPGQLETQYF
>TRBV18|TRBD1|TRBJ2-2|once
TGTGCCAGCTCAGGACAGGGATCCGGGGAGCTGTTTTTT
CASSGQGSGELFF
>TRBV19|.|TRBJ1-2|.
TGTGCCAGTAGTATCCCGCATGGGAGTGGCTACACCTTC
CASSIPHGSGYTF
>TRBV28|TRBD2|TRBJ2-7|.
TGTGCCAGCAGTTTACTAGCGGGAGCGGCCGAGCAGTACTTC
CASSLLAGAAEQYF
>TRBV7-2|.|TRBJ1-1|.
TGTGCCAGCAGCTTAGGGATCTATGAGCGAACTGAAGCTTTCTTT
CASSLGIYERTEAFF
>TRBV9|.|TRBJ2-2|.
TGTGCCAGCAGCGGAGGGGGTGCCGGGGAGCTGTTTTTT
CASSGGGAGELFF
>TRBV29-1|.|TRBJ1-1|.
TGCAGCGTTACCGACAGCTCGAACACTGAAGCTTTCTTT
CSVTDSSNTEAFF
>TRBV18|TRBD1|TRBJ1-1|.
TGTGCCAGCTCACTAGGACAGGGGAACACTGAAGCTTTCTTT
CASSLGQGNTEAFF
>TRBV7-9|TRBD2|TRBJ2-5|.
TGTGCCAGCAGCCCTTCCGGGACTAGCGGGAACCTTCAAGAGACCCAGTACTTC
CASSPSGTSGNLQETQYF
>TRBV9|TRBD2|TRBJ2-7|.
TGTGCCAGCAGCCTGGTCGGCCTAGCGGGAGCCGAGCAGTACTTC
CASSLVGLAGAEQYF
>TRBV28|.|TRBJ1-3|.
TGTGCCAGCAGCCTGGATGGGCAAGTCTCTGGAAACACCATATATTTT
CASSLDGQVSGNTIYF
>TRBV10-3|TRBD2|TRBJ2-5|.
TGTGCCATCAGTGATAGCGGGAGGGGGAAAGAGACCCAGTACTTC
CAISDSGRGKETQYF
>TRBV19|.|TRBJ2-7|.
TGTGCCAGTAGTATAGGGGGAGGGACAGGTCCCTACGAGCAGTACTTC
CASSIGGGTGPYEQYF
>TRBV11-2|.|TRBJ2-1|few
TGTGCCAGCAGCCAGACAGATGAGCAGTTCTTC
CASSQTDEQFF
>TRBV19|.|TRBJ1-5|.
TGTGCCAGTAGTATAGAGGCGGACTTTCGCAATCAGCCCCAGCATTTT
CASSIEADFRNQPQHF
>TRBV28|TRBD2|TRBJ2-1|.
TGTGCCAGCAAACCCGGGACTATTCTCTACAATGAGCAGTTCTTC
CASKPGTILYNEQFF
>TRBV2|.|TRBJ2-5|.
TGTGCCAGCAGTCTAGGACAAGAGACCCAGTACTTC
CASSLGQETQYF
>TRBV10-3|TRBD1|TRBJ2-3|.
TGTGCCATCAGTGAGTCGGACAGGGCGGGGACAGATACGCAGTATTTT
CAISESDRAGTDTQYF
>TRBV27|TRBD1|TRBJ2-5|.
TGTGCCAGCAGCGACACAGGGGGTAGCGAGACCCAGTACTTC
CASSDTGGSETQYF
>TRBV27|.|TRBJ2-7|.
TGTGCCAGCAGGGGGGGGCCCTACGAGCAGTACTTC
CASRGGPYEQYF
>TRBV7-2|.|TRBJ1-2|.
TGTGCCAGCAGCACGCAGGGGCCCGCTCGCTATGGCTACACCTTC
CASSTQGPARYGYTF
>TRBV7-2|.|TRBJ2-7|once
TGTGCCAGCAGCACCGACAGGAGCTCCTACGAGCAGTACTTC
CASSTDRSSYEQYF
>TRBV25-1|.|TRBJ2-7|.
TGTGCCAGCACAGGTGACGCCTACGAGCAGTACTTC
CASTGDAYEQYF
>TRBV19|.|TRBJ2-1|.
TGTGCCAGTAGTTTCGGACACCTCAATGAGCAGTTCTTC
CASSFGHLNEQFF
>TRBV4-1|.|TRBJ2-1|.
TGCGCCAGCAGCCAACAACTTACCGAGCAGTTCTTC
CASSQQLTEQFF
>TRBV27|.|TRBJ2-5|.
TGTGCCAGCAGTTCCCTGAGGGCGGGTGGGGAGACCCAGTACTTC
CASSSLRAGGETQYF
>TRBV19|TRBD2|TRBJ2-7|few
TGTGCCAGTAGTTTGATGGCGGGAGGCTACGAGCAGTACTTC
CASSLMAGGYEQYF
>TRBV5-4|TRBD2|TRBJ2-7|.
TGTGCCAGCACTTCAGGAGGGACTAGCGTGAGCTACGAGCAGTACTTC
CASTSGGTSVSYEQYF
>TRBV19|TRBD1|TRBJ1-5|few
TGTGCCAGTAGTCTCTCAACCAGGGGGCTTGGCCAGCCCCAGCATTTT
CASSLSTRGLGQPQHF
>TRBV5-1|TRBD2|TRBJ2-7|.
TGCGCCAGCAGCTTAACGACCGGGACTAACTCCTACGAGCAGTACTTC
CASSLTTGTNSYEQYF
>TRBV19|TRBD2|TRBJ2-1|.
TGTGCCAGTAGTATAGCGGGCCGAGCGGGGGTGGGCTCCTACAATGAGCAGTTCTTC
CASSIAGRAGVGSYNEQFF
>TRBV7-2|TRBD2|TRBJ2-2|.
TGTGCCAGCAGCTTAAGGGGCGGGAGGAACACCGGGGAGCTGTTTTTT
CASSLRGGRNTGELFF
>TRBV9|.|TRBJ2-2|.
TGTGCCAGCAGCGTTCAAGCGGGCCTCAACACCGGGGAGCTGTTTTTT
CASSVQAGLNTGELFF
>TRBV18|.|TRBJ1-1|.
TGTGCCAGCTCACCTGCGGGGGCAAGGGGTGAAGCTTTCTTT
CASSPAGARGEAFF
>TRBV4-3|TRBD2|TRBJ2-3|.
TGCGCCAGCAGCCGCTTGACTAGCGGGAGTGCAGATACGCAGTATTTT
CASSRLTSGSADTQYF
>TRBV6-1|TRBD1|TRBJ1-5|.
TGTGCCAGCAGTGTCACAGGGGTAAGGCAGCCCCAGCATTTT
CASSVTGVRQPQHF
>TRBV5-6|.|TRBJ2-3|.
TGTGCCAGCAAGCGGACCGGGGATACGCAGTATTTT
CASKRTGDTQYF
>TRBV18|TRBD2|TRBJ2-2|.
TGTGCCAGCTCACCACCGGGACTAGGGTTGAGCACCGGGGAGCTGTTTTTT
CASSPPGLGLSTGELFF
>TRBV5-1|.|TRBJ1-2|.
TGCGCCAGCAGGCTCAGTGATCGGACAGCTAACTATGGCTACACCTTC
CASRLSDRTANYGYTF
>TRBV4-3|.|TRBJ1-3|few
TGCGCCAGCAGCCAAGATTTATTGACTGCTGGAAACACCATATATTTT
CASSQDLLTAGNTIYF
>TRBV6-5|.|TRBJ1-5|.
TGTGCCAGCAGTTCCGGGACATCGGTCGGTCAGCCCCAGCATTTT
CASSSGTSVGQPQHF